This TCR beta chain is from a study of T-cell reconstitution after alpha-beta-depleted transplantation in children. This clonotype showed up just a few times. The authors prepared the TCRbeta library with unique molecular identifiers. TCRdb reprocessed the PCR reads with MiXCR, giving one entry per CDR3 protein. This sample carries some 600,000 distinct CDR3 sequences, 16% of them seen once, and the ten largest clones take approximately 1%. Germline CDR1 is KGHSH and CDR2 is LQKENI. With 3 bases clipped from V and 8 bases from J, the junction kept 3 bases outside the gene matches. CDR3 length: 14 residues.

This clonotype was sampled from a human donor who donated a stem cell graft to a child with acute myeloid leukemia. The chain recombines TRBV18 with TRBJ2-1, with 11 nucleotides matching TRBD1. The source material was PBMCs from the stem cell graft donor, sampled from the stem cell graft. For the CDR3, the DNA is TGTGCCAGCTCACCCGGGACAGGGGGATATGAGCAGTTCTTC. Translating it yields CASSPGTGGYEQFF.